This T cell receptor (beta chain) comes out of a study of blood T cell repertoires in COVID-19. On the study more broadly: The United States, Italy and Spain were the sources of the acute and convalescent COVID-19 samples. T cells, B-cell-depleted T cells, or PBMCs provided the cDNA or gDNA that served as material.

The method was immunoSEQ multiplex PCR; TCRdb's version includes in-frame clones alone and lacks a portion of them. The sample comprises a few hundred thousand clones, over 80% of which are singletons, and 8.9% rests with the top ten. The sequencing input was PBMCs or T cells enriched from blood (not recorded which). The TCR sequence derives from a woman between 18 and 29 years old who had recovered from COVID-19.

The CDR3 region has the DNA TGTGCCAGCAGCAAAGTGCGAGGGAGCGAGCAGTACTTC. Translation gives CASSKVRGSEQYF. The rearrangement links TRBV21-1 to TRBJ2-7; the D call of TRBD2 is as the table states it, not checked on the DNA. TRBV21-1 is marked as a pseudogene. The length of the CDR3 is 13 residues.